This record covers a single T cell receptor beta chain. V shed 4 bases and J 3 bases; nucleotides not matched to a gene: 6. The germline gives CDR1 SEHNR, CDR2 FQNEAQ (reference sequence). The CDR3 runs to 15 residues. This sample stems from a study of blood T cell repertoires in COVID-19. Background on the study: PBMCs, B-cell-depleted T cells, or T cells provided the cDNA or gDNA that made up the material.

Participant-reported clinical history was the basis for cohort assignment. Assay used: immunoSEQ multiplex PCR; TCRdb lists only in-frame clones, some missing. Here the sample spans around 64,000 clones, roughly 70% being singletons. Sequenced input: PBMCs or T cells enriched from blood (not recorded which). The chain combines TRBV7-9 with TRBJ2-1; 7 bases are a match to TRBD1. The sequence came from an older woman who had been exposed to COVID-19. The CDR3 nucleotides are TGTGCCAGCAGCTCACCGGGACAGATCTACAATGAGCAGTTCTTC. Translation: CASSSPGQIYNEQFF.